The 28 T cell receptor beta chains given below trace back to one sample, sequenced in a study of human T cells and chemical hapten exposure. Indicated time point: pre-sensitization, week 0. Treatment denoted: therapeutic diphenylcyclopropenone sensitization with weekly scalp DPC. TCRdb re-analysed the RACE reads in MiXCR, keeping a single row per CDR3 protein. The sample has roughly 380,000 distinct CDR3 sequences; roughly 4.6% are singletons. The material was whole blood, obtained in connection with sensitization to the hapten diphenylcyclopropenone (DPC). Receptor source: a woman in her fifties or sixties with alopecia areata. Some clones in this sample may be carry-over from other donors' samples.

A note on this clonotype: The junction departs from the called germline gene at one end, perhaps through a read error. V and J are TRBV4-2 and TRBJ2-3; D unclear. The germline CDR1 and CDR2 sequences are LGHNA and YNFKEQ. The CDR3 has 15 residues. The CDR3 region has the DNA TGTGTCAGCAGCCAGAAGTCCGATCCCGACCCTACGCAGTATTTT. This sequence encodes CVSSQKSDPDPTQYF.

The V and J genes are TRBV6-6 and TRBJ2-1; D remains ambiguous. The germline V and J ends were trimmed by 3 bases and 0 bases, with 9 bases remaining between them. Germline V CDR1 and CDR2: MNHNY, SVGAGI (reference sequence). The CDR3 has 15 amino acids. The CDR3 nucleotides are TGTGCCAGCAGTTATGGGGTAGGCTCCTACAATGAGCAGTTCTTC. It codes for CASSYGVGSYNEQFF.

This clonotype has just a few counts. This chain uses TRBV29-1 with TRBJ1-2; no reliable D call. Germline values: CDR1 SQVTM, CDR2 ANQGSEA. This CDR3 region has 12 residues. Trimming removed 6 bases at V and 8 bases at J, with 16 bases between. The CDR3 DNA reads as TGCAGCGTACCCGACATTACGACAGGCTACACCTTC. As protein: CSVPDITTGYTF.

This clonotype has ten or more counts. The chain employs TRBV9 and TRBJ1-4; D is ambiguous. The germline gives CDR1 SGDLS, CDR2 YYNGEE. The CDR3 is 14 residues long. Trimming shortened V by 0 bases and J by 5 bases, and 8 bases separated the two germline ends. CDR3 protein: CASSVEAANEKLFF. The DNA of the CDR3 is TGTGCCAGCAGCGTAGAAGCGGCGAATGAAAAACTGTTTTTT.

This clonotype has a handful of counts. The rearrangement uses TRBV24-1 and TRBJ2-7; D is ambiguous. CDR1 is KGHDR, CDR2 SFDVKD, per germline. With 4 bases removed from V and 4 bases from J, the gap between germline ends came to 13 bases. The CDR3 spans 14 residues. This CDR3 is CATSDPPGLYEQYF. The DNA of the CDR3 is TGTGCCACCAGTGACCCCCCCGGCCTATACGAGCAGTACTTC.

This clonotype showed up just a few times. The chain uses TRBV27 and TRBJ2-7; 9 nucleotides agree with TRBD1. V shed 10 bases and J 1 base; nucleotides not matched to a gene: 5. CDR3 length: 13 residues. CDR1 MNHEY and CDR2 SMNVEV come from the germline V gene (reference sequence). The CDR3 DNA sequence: TGTGCCACCCGGGACAGGGCATCCTACGAGCAGTACTTC. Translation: CATRDRASYEQYF.

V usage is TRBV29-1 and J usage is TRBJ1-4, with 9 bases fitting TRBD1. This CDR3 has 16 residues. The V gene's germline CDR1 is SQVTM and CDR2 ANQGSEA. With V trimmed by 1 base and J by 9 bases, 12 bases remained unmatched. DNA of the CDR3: TGCAGCGTTGAAGCCATTTCCCCGGACAGGGGACAAAAACTGTTTTTT. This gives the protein CSVEAISPDRGQKLFF. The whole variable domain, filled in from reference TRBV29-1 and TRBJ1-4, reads SAVISQKPSRDICQRGTSLTIQCQVDSQVTMMFWYRQQPGQSLTLIATANQGSEATYESGFVIDKFPISRPNLTFSTLTVSNMSPEDSSIYLCSVEAISPDRGQKLFFGSGTQLSVL.

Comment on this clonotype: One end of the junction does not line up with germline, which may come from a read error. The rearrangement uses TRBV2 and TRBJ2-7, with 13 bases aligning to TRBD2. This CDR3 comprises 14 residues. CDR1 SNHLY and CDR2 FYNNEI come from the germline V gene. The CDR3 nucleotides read TGTACCAGCAGTCGCGGACTAGCGGGGGACGAGCAGTACTTC. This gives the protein CTSSRGLAGDEQYF.

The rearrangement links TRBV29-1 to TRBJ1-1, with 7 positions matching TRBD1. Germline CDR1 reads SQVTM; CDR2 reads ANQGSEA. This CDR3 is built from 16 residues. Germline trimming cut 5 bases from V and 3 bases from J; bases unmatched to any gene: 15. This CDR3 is CSVYTDRAPEDTEAFF. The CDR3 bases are TGCAGCGTTTACACCGACAGGGCCCCAGAGGACACTGAAGCTTTCTTT. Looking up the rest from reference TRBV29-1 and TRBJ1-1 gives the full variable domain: SAVISQKPSRDICQRGTSLTIQCQVDSQVTMMFWYRQQPGQSLTLIATANQGSEATYESGFVIDKFPISRPNLTFSTLTVSNMSPEDSSIYLCSVYTDRAPEDTEAFFGQGTRLTVV.

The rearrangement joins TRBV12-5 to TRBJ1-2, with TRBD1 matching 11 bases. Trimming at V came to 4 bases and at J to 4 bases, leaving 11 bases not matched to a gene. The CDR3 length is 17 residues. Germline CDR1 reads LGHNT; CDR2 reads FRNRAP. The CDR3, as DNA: TGTGCTAGTGGTTCAGAGCCTCCGGGACAGGGGGTCTATGGCTACACCTTC. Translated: CASGSEPPGQGVYGYTF.

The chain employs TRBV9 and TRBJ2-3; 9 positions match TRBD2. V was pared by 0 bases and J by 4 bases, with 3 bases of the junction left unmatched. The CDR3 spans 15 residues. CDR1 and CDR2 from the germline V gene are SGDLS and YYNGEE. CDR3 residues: CASSVVGGGADTQYF. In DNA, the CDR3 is TGTGCCAGCAGCGTAGTAGGCGGGGGGGCAGATACGCAGTATTTT.

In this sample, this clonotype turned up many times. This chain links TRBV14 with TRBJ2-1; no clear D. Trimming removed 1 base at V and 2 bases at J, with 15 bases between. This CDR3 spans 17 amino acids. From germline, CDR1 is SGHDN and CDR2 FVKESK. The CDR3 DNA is TGTGCCAGCAGCCAAGGTCCGGAGATCGGAACCTACAATGAGCAGTTCTTC. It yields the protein CASSQGPEIGTYNEQFF.

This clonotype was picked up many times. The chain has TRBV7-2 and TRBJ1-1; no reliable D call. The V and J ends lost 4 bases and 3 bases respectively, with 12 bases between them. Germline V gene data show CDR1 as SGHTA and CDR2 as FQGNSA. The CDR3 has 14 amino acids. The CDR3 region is CASSSPQPYTEAFF. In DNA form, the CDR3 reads TGTGCCAGCAGCTCACCCCAGCCTTACACTGAAGCTTTCTTT.

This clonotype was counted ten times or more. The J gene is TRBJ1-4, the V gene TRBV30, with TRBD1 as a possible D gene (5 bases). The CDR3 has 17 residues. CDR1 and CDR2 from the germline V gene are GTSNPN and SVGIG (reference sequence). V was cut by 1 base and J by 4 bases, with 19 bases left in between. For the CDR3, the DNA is TGTGCCTGGAGTGGGGGCGGAGCGCACTTCCTTAATGAAAAACTGTTTTTT. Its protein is CAWSGGGAHFLNEKLFF.

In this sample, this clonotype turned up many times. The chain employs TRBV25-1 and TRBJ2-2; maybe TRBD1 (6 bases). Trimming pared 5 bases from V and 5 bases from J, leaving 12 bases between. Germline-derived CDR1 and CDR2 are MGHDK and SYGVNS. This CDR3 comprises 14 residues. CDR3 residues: CASSRAGETGELFF. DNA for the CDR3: TGTGCCAGCAGTCGGGCAGGGGAAACCGGGGAGCTGTTTTTT.

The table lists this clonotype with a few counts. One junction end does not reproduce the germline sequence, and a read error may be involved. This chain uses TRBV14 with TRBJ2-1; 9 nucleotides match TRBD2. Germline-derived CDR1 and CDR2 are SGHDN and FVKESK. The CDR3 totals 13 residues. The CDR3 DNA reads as TGTGCCAGCAGCCATGATTTAGCGGGAGAAGTCATCTTC. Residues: CASSHDLAGEVIF.

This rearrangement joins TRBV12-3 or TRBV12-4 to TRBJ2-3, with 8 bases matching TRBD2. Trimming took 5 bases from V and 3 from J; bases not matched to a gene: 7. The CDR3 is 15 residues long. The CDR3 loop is CASSGVAGMTDTQYF. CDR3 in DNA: TGTGCCAGCAGTGGGGTAGCGGGAATGACAGATACGCAGTATTTT.

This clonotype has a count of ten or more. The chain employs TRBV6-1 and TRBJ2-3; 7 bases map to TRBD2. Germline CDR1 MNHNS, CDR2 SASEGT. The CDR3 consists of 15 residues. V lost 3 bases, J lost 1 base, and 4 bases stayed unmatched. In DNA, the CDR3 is TGTGCCAGCAGTGATGCGCTAGCGGGCACAGATACGCAGTATTTT. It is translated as CASSDALAGTDTQYF.

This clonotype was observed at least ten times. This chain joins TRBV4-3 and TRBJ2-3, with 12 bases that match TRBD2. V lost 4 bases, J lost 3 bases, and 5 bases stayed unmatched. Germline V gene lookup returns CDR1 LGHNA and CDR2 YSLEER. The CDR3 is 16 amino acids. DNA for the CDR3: TGCGCCAGCAGCCGACGACTAGCGGGAGAAACAGATACGCAGTATTTT. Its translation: CASSRRLAGETDTQYF.

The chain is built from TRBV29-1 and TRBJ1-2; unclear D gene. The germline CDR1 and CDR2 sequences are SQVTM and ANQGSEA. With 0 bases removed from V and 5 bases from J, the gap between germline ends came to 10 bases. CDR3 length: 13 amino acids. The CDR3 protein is CSVEEGQNYGYTF. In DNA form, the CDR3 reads TGCAGCGTTGAAGAAGGGCAGAATTATGGCTACACCTTC.

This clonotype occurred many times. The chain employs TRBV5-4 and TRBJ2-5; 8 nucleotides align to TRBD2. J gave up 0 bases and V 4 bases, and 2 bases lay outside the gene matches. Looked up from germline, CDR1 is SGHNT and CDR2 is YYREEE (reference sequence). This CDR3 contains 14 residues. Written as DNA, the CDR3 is TGTGCCAGCAGCCAGACTAGCGACCAAGAGACCCAGTACTTC. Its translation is CASSQTSDQETQYF.

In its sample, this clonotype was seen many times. CDR3 loop: CASSPGQGAREQYF. The CDR3 nucleotides read TGTGCCAGCAGTCCGGGACAGGGGGCACGCGAGCAGTACTTC. The chain joins TRBV28 to TRBJ2-7, with 12 nucleotides matching TRBD1. Trimming at V came to 5 bases and at J to 6 bases, leaving 5 bases not matched to a gene. The CDR3 has 14 residues. Germline V gene data show CDR1 as MDHEN and CDR2 as SYDVKM.

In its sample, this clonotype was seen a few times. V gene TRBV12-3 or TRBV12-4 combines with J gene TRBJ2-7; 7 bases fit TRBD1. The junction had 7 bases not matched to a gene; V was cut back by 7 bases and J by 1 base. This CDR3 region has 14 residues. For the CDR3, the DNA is TGTGCCAGCACCCCAGGGGGTGAATCCTACGAGCAGTACTTC. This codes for CASTPGGESYEQYF.

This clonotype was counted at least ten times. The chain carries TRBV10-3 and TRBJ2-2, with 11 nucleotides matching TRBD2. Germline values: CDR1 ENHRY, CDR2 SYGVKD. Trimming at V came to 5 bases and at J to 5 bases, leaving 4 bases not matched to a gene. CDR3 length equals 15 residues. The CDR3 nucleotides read TGTGCCATCAGTTTACTAGCGGGAGAAACCGGGGAGCTGTTTTTT. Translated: CAISLLAGETGELFF.

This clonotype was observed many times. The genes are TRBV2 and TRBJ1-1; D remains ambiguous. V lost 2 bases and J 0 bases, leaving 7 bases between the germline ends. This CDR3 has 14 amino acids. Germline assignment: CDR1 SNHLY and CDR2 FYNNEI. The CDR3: CASSERIVNTEAFF. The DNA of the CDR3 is TGTGCCAGCAGTGAAAGGATAGTGAACACTGAAGCTTTCTTT.

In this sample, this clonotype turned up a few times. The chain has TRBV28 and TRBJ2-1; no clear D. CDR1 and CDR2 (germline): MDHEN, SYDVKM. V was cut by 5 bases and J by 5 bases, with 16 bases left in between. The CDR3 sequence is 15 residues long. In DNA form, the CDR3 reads TGTGCCAGCAGTCCCGCGTTCACGAAGGACAATGAGCAGTTCTTC. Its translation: CASSPAFTKDNEQFF.

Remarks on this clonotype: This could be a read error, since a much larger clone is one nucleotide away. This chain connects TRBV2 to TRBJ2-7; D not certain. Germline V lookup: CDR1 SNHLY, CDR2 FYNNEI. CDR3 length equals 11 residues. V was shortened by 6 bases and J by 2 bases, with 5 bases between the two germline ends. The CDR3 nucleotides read TGTGCCAGCAGACAAACCTACGAGCAGTACTTC. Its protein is CASRQTYEQYF.

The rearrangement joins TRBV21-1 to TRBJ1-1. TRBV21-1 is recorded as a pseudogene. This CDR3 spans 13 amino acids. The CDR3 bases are TGTGCCAGCAGCGCCATTCCGAACACTGAAGCTTTCTTT. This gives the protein CASSAIPNTEAFF.